This TCR beta chain is drawn from a study of CD8 T cells in Susac syndrome. Concerning this clonotype: The antigen is not known.

The study, taken as a whole, reports: It was acknowledged in the study that the number of individuals who were included in its TCR sequencing and HLA analysis was relatively small.

RNA in amounts of about 0.45 to 1 ug was reverse transcribed with random hexamers. TCRdb recomputed calls from the immunoSEQ multiplex PCR reads with MiXCR, one row per CDR3 protein. The sample lists 25,000 to 30,000 distinct CDR3 sequences, 90% to 95% seen once, with about 0.27% in the top ten. CDR3 length: 15 residues. Deletions cut 0 bases from V and 4 bases from J, with 10 bases between. CDR1 is LGHNA, CDR2 YSLEER, per germline. This sequence was found in a human donor in good health. The chain couples TRBV4-3 to TRBJ2-1, with D perhaps TRBD2 (6 bases). What was sequenced was CD8+ T cells from PBMCs. CDR3 sequence: CASSQDSAGYNEQFF. The CDR3, as DNA: TGCGCCAGCAGCCAAGATTCGGCGGGGTACAATGAGCAGTTCTTC.